This T cell receptor beta chain was identified in a study of blood T cells in healthy people across ages. Using a J-beta primer mix together with a sample-barcoded 5' primer, a second PCR was run for roughly 7 to 11 cycles. TCRdb independently ran MiXCR on the 5' RACE reads; one entry per CDR3 protein. The sample consists of about 730,000 distinct CDR3 sequences, approximately 39% of them appearing once. This clonotype was observed a handful of times. This clonotype was obtained from a woman in her fifties or sixties in good health. Sample: blood.

The chain's CDR3 is CSARDFLTGGRTDTQYF. DNA of the CDR3: TGCAGTGCTAGAGATTTCCTTACGGGGGGACGCACAGATACGCAGTATTTT. This chain links TRBV20-1 with TRBJ2-3; 7 bases agree with TRBD2. CDR3 length: 17 residues. Germline CDR1 is DFQATT and CDR2 is SNEGSKA (reference sequence). Losses at the gene ends were 0 bases for V and 1 base for J; bases not matched to a gene: 10.